This T cell receptor (beta chain) was recorded in a study of metastatic and nonmetastatic thyroid tumors. Study at large: Malignant thyroid and benign thyroid patients provided blood and tumor or nodule tissue whose repertoires were compared.

Points from the study as a whole: The reported finding was significantly higher TCR beta diversity in malignant thyroid tumors relative to benign nodules, in blood and tumor.

All patients were treatment-naive before thyroid surgery. This clone has at least ten counts. Its target is unknown. This CDR3 is built from 17 residues. The V gene lost 3 bases and the J gene lost 4 bases, with 21 bases spanning the gap. Germline CDR1 and CDR2: SGHAT and FQNNGV. Original processing notes: Variation in CDR3 across clinicopathological groups served as the basis for constructing a distant-metastasis classifier in papillary thyroid cancer. TCRdb re-clonotyped the PCR reads via MiXCR. These V and J calls originate from TCRdb's pipeline instead of the authors' own analysis. The sample consists of 25,000 to 35,000 clones, 15% to 20% of them appearing once.

The chain is built from TRBV11-2 and TRBJ1-1; D possibly corresponds to TRBD1 (6 bases). This sequence was found in a female donor with papillary thyroid cancer or a benign thyroid nodule (not recorded which). Some clones in this sample may be carry-over from other donors' samples. Sequenced material: blood. The CDR3 sequence is CASSFTGTQGMGTEAFF. CDR3 coding DNA: TGTGCCAGCAGCTTTACAGGTACTCAGGGGATGGGCACTGAAGCTTTCTTT.